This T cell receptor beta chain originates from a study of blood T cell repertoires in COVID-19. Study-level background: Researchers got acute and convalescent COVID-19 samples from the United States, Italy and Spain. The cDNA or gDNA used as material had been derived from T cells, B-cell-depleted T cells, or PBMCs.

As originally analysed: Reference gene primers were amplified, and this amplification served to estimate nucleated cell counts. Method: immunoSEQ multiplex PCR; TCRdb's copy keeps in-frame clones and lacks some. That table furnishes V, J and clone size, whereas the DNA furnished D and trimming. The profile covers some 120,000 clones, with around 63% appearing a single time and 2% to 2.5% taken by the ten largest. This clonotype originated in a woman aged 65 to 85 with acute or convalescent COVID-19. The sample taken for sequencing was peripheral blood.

CDR3 DNA sequence: TGTGCCAGCAGCTCCCAGACAGGGAACTATGGCTACACCTTC. It encodes CASSSQTGNYGYTF. The J gene is TRBJ1-2, the V gene TRBV5-4; 7 bases map to TRBD1. CDR1 and CDR2 from the germline V gene are SGHNT and YYREEE (reference sequence). Trimming at V came to 3 bases and at J to 2 bases, leaving 4 bases not matched to a gene. This CDR3 is 14 amino acids long.